A selection of T cell receptor beta chains follows, all from one sample in a study of blood T cell repertoires in COVID-19. Sequenced by immunoSEQ multiplex PCR; TCRdb stores in-frame clones only, minus some. The profile shows 250,000 to 350,000 clones, roughly 90% of them singletons. Sequencing was carried out using peripheral blood. The receptors here all came from a woman aged 50 to 60 with active or convalescent COVID-19. CDR3s include the opening cysteine and the closing phenylalanine or tryptophan. The D gene is left open where the match is weak. Some rows mark clone size as missing; the rest say once, few, many or name a class of expanded clone.

d_call j_call v_call clone_size cdr3_nt cdr3_aa
NA TRBJ1-1 TRBV2 NA TGTGCCAGCAGTAGCCCAGGGCCCCCCAACACTGAAGCTTTCTTT CASSSPGPPNTEAFF
TRBD2 TRBJ2-1 TRBV9 NA TGTGCCAGCAGCGTTGGACTAGCGGAAAGCTCCTACAATGAGCAGTTCTTC CASSVGLAESSYNEQFF
TRBD2 TRBJ2-7 TRBV7-9 NA TGTGCCAGCAGCTCCTCCAGACTAGCGGGGCCCTACGAGCAGTACTTC CASSSSRLAGPYEQYF
TRBD1 TRBJ1-6 TRBV6-1 NA TGTGCCAGCAGTGAGAATCGACAGGGTTGGGGATTT CASSENRQGWGF
NA TRBJ1-1 TRBV5-5 NA TGTGCCAGCAGCTTGGCGGGGAGCACTGAAGCTTTCTTT CASSLAGSTEAFF
TRBD2 TRBJ2-1 TRBV5-1 NA TGCGCCAGCAGCCGGAATGTAGCGGGGGGGATTAATGAGCAGTTCTTC CASSRNVAGGINEQFF
NA TRBJ1-3 TRBV5-1 NA TGCGCCAGCAGCTTGGGGGACTGGGGCTCTGGAAACACCATATATTTT CASSLGDWGSGNTIYF
NA TRBJ1-3 TRBV7-9 NA TGTGCCAGCAGCCCGACCGGGACACTCTCTGGAAACACCATATATTTT CASSPTGTLSGNTIYF
TRBD1 TRBJ2-1 TRBV10-3 NA TGTGCCATCGCCCGGGACAGGGGATACAATGAGCAGTTCTTC CAIARDRGYNEQFF
TRBD1 TRBJ2-7 TRBV19 NA TGTGCCAGTAGTATAGGCGGACAGGGGGCCAACGAGCAGTACTTC CASSIGGQGANEQYF
TRBD2 TRBJ2-5 TRBV30 NA TGTGCCTGGAGTACCGCCAGCGGGAGTCAAGAGACCCAGTACTTC CAWSTASGSQETQYF
NA TRBJ1-1 TRBV29-1 NA TGCAGCGTTGAATACTTTCGGGACACACGGAGAGGAGCTTTCTTT CSVEYFRDTRRGAFF
NA TRBJ1-3 TRBV28 NA TGTGCCAGCACGGGGGAAAGAAACACCATATATTTT CASTGERNTIYF
TRBD2 TRBJ2-1 TRBV7-8 NA TGTGCCAGCAGCTTGGGACTAGCGGGCTCTAGCTCCTACAATGAGCAGTTCTTC CASSLGLAGSSSYNEQFF
NA TRBJ2-1 TRBV27 NA TGTGCCAGCAAAACCGCGGGATCCAACCCATACTTATACAATGAGCAGTTCTTC CASKTAGSNPYLYNEQFF
TRBD2 TRBJ2-2 TRBV18 NA TGTGCCAGCTCACCACCGCTAGCGGGGACCGGGGAGCTGTTTTTT CASSPPLAGTGELFF
NA TRBJ1-1 TRBV27 NA TGTGCCAGCAGTTTATCCAGGGTAAAAAGGGAAAACACTGAAGCTTTCTTT CASSLSRVKRENTEAFF
TRBD1 TRBJ1-2 TRBV13 once TGTGCCGCAGGCCCGCTGACAGGGATCTATGGCTACACCTTC CAAGPLTGIYGYTF
NA TRBJ2-7 TRBV11-2 NA TGTGCCAGCAGCTTAGGGGACACTTTCTACGAGCAGTACTTC CASSLGDTFYEQYF
TRBD1 TRBJ1-1 TRBV6-6 NA TGTGCCAGCAGTCGAGGGACAGGAAGCATGAACACTGAAGCTTTCTTT CASSRGTGSMNTEAFF
TRBD1 TRBJ2-7 TRBV27 NA TGTGCCAGCAGTTTATACCCGCCTGGGACAGGTAACGAGCAGTACTTC CASSLYPPGTGNEQYF
TRBD2 TRBJ2-7 TRBV19 NA TGTGCCAGTACCGGGACTAGCGGGAACTACGAGCAGTACTTC CASTGTSGNYEQYF
NA TRBJ1-2 TRBV7-2 NA TGTGCCAGCAGCTCAGGACAGTTTAACTATGGCTACACCTTC CASSSGQFNYGYTF
TRBD2 TRBJ2-2 TRBV6-6 NA TGTGCCAGCCTAGCGGGTGCCGGGGAGCTGTTTTTT CASLAGAGELFF
TRBD2 TRBJ2-1 TRBV5-8 NA TGTGCCAGCAGCTCCGGGACTAGCGTACACAATGAGCAGTTCTTC CASSSGTSVHNEQFF
TRBD2 TRBJ2-1 TRBV29-1 NA TGCAGCGTTCGGGCGGGAGGGGGTGAGCAGTTCTTC CSVRAGGGEQFF
TRBD1 TRBJ1-1 TRBV19 NA TGTGCCAGCTTTCCCCAGGGGGACACTGAAGCTTTCTTT CASFPQGDTEAFF
TRBD2 TRBJ2-1 TRBV16 NA TGTGCCAGCAGCCCCCCGACTAGCGGGACCTTCTACAATGAGCAGTTCTTC CASSPPTSGTFYNEQFF
NA TRBJ1-5 TRBV2 NA TGTGCCAGCAGTGTAAGCGGGTTTGAGCAGCCCCAGCATTTT CASSVSGFEQPQHF
NA TRBJ2-7 TRBV5-1 NA TGCGCCAGCAGCACCGAAGAGGAGCAGTACTTC CASSTEEEQYF
NA TRBJ1-5 TRBV19 NA TGTGCCAGTAGTATAGATCAGGACAATCAGCCCCAGCATTTT CASSIDQDNQPQHF
TRBD2 TRBJ2-1 TRBV5-1 NA TGCGCCAGCAGCTCCGGGACTAGCATCGATGAGCAGTTCTTC CASSSGTSIDEQFF
NA TRBJ1-5 TRBV12-5 once TGTGCTAGTGCCCAGTATCGTAGCAATCAGCCCCAGCATTTT CASAQYRSNQPQHF
TRBD2 TRBJ2-2 TRBV9 NA TGTGCCAGCAGCGTAGGAATAGCGGGGGGTAGCACCGGGGAGCTGTTTTTT CASSVGIAGGSTGELFF
TRBD2 TRBJ2-3 TRBV3-1/TRBV3-2 once TGTGCCAGCAGCTCTGTCCCTGGGCGGGGGTCAGATACGCAGTATTTT CASSSVPGRGSDTQYF
NA TRBJ1-3 TRBV18 few TGTGCCAGCTCACCATCGGGGGGCCTAAACACCATATATTTT CASSPSGGLNTIYF
NA TRBJ1-5 TRBV2 NA TGTGCCAGCATCCAGGAGGGCGGTCAGCCCCAGCATTTT CASIQEGGQPQHF
NA TRBJ1-1 TRBV3-1/TRBV3-2 NA TGTGCCAGCACCTTAGGGGCTTCCAGGGCCGGTGAAGCTTTCTTT CASTLGASRAGEAFF
NA TRBJ1-3 TRBV5-4 once TGTGCCAGCAGCTTGCCGGGGTCTGGAAACACCATATATTTT CASSLPGSGNTIYF
TRBD1 TRBJ1-2 TRBV11-3 NA TGTGCCAGCAGCTTACCGACAGGGGAGAAGGCTGGCTACACCTTC CASSLPTGEKAGYTF
NA TRBJ2-5 TRBV7-2 NA TGTGCCAGCAGCTTAAGTCTCCTGATCCGGGACTCTAGGATGGTGACCCAGTACTTC CASSLSLLIRDSRMVTQYF
TRBD1 TRBJ1-1 TRBV6-5 NA TGTGCCAGCAGTCTGTTAACAGGGGACACTGAAGCTTTCTTT CASSLLTGDTEAFF
NA TRBJ2-1 TRBV5-4 NA TGTGCCAGCAGCTTACTCCGGGACAATGAGCAGTTCTTC CASSLLRDNEQFF
TRBD2 TRBJ2-7 TRBV7-2 NA TGTGCCAGCAGCTTAGGCTTAGCGGGAGGCTCCTACGAGCAGTACTTC CASSLGLAGGSYEQYF
NA TRBJ2-4 TRBV28 NA TGTGCCAGCAGTGAGAGTTCGTCGTATCAAAACATTCAGTACTTC CASSESSSYQNIQYF
NA TRBJ2-1 TRBV19 NA TGTGCCAGTACCTCGGACAGTAGCTCCTACAATGAGCAGTTCTTC CASTSDSSSYNEQFF
TRBD2 TRBJ2-7 TRBV9 NA TGTGCCAGCAGCCCCGCTAGCGGGAGGAACTACGAGCAGTACTTC CASSPASGRNYEQYF
NA TRBJ1-1 TRBV19 NA TGTGCCAGTAGTATGAGGAGGGACACTGAAGCTTTCTTT CASSMRRDTEAFF
NA TRBJ1-2 TRBV19 NA TGTGCCAGTAGTATAGATTCGGGTTCCCCTCATTCTGGCTACACCTTC CASSIDSGSPHSGYTF
NA TRBJ2-2 TRBV15 NA TGTGCCACCAGCCCCGATGGAGCCGGGGAGCTGTTTTTT CATSPDGAGELFF